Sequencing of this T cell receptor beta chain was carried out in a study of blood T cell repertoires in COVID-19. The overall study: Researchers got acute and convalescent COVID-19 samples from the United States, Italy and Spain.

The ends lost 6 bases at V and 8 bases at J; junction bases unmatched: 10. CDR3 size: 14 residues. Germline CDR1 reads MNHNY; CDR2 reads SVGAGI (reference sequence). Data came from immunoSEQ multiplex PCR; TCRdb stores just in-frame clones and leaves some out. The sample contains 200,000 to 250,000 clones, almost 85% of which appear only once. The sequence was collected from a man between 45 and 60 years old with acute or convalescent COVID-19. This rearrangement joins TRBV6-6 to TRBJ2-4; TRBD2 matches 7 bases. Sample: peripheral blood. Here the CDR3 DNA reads TGTGCCAGCAGAAGGGACGGCGGGGGAGACATTCAGTACTTC. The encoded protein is CASRRDGGGDIQYF.